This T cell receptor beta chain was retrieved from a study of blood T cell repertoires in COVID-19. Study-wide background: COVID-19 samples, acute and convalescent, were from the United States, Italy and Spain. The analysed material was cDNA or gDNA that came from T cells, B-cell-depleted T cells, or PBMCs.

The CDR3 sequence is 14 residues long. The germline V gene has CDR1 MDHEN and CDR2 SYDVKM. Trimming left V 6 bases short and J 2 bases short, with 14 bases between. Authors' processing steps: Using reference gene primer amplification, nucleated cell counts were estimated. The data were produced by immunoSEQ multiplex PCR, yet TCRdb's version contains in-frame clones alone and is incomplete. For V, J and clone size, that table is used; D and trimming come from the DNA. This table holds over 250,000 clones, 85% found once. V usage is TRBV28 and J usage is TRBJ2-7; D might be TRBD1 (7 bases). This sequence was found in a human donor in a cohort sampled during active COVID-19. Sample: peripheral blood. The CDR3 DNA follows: TGTGCCAGCAGGAACAGGGGACTTGCCTACGAGCAGTACTTC. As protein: CASRNRGLAYEQYF.